These 10 T cell receptor beta chains were sequenced from one sample in a study of shared clonotypes between healthy human individuals. TCRdb keeps only in-frame clones here, not all; method: immunoSEQ multiplex PCR. This repertoire shows approximately 980,000 clones, 76% found once; its top ten account for over 1.3%. Sequencing was performed on memory CD4+ T cells sorted from blood. Subset noted: CD45RA-negative fraction. These receptors came from a man aged 18 to 30 in good health.

This clone was seen just once. The chain employs TRBV4-1 and TRBJ2-7; D is ambiguous. The V end was cut by 3 bases, the J end by 4 bases, with 7 bases between. The CDR3 is 12 amino acids. Germline CDR1 reads MGHRA; CDR2 reads YSYEKL. CDR3 sequence (DNA): TGCGCCAGCAGCCATGCTTCATACGAGCAGTACTTC. Translated, it gives CASSHASYEQYF.

This clone was counted a single time. The chain joins TRBV5-1 to TRBJ1-4, with D maybe TRBD1 (5 bases). Trimming took off 1 base at V and 5 bases at J, with 9 bases between the two ends. The CDR3 loop spans 14 amino acids. Germline-derived CDR1 and CDR2 are SGHRS and YFSETQ. This chain's CDR3 is CASSLSEGNEKLFF. The CDR3 DNA is TGCGCCAGCAGCTTGTCCGAGGGGAATGAAAAACTGTTTTTT.

This chain joins TRBV12-5 and TRBJ2-7; TRBD2 agrees at 9 bases. With 0 bases clipped from V and 2 bases from J, the junction kept 11 bases outside the gene matches. The CDR3 covers 18 residues. CDR1 is LGHNT, CDR2 FRNRAP, per germline. CDR3 sequence (DNA): TGTGCTAGTGGTTTGGTACTGGGAACCGGGACTAGCCCCTACGAGCAGTACTTC. Translation: CASGLVLGTGTSPYEQYF. Supplemented by reference TRBV12-5 and TRBJ2-7, the full variable domain reads DARVTQTPRHKVTEMGQEVTMRCQPILGHNTVFWYRQTMMQGLELLAYFRNRAPLDDSGMPKDRFSAEMPDATLATLKIQPSEPRDSAVYFCASGLVLGTGTSPYEQYFGPGTRLTVT.

The gene calls are TRBV5-4 and TRBJ2-5, with D tentatively TRBD2 (5 bases). The germline CDR1 and CDR2 sequences are SGHNT and YYREEE (reference sequence). CDR3 size: 13 residues. The V end was cut by 3 bases, the J end by 5 bases, with 11 bases between. The CDR3 DNA reads TGTGCCAGCAGCTCAACTCCGGGGGAGACCCAGTACTTC. Its protein is CASSSTPGETQYF.

The gene calls are TRBV19 and TRBJ2-2; 7 positions agree with TRBD2. The CDR3 runs to 15 residues. V lost 10 bases, J lost 4 bases, and 12 bases stayed unmatched. Looked up from germline, CDR1 is LNHDA and CDR2 is SQIVND (reference sequence). Written as DNA, the CDR3 is TGTGCCACAAAGTTCTCTACGGGGGGCACCGGGGAGCTGTTTTTT. Translated, it gives CATKFSTGGTGELFF. The variable domain in full, with the rest retrieved from reference TRBV19 and TRBJ2-2, is DGGITQSPKYLFRKEGQNVTLSCEQNLNHDAMYWYRQDPGQGLRLIYYSQIVNDFQKGDIAEGYSVSREKKESFPLTVTSAQKNPTAFYLCATKFSTGGTGELFFGEGSRLTVL.

With regard to this clone: The same CDR3 also results from other DNA sequences found in this sample. The V call is TRBV5-1, the J call TRBJ2-5, with D possibly TRBD1 on 6 matching bases. CDR3 size: 13 residues. Per the germline V gene, CDR1 is SGHRS and CDR2 is YFSETQ. V was shortened by 3 bases and J by 5 bases, with 11 bases between the two germline ends. The CDR3 loop is CASSSDTGETQYF. CDR3 nucleotide sequence: TGCGCCAGCAGCTCGGACACAGGGGAGACCCAGTACTTC.

The chain combines TRBV6-4 with TRBJ2-3, with D maybe TRBD1 (5 bases). The length of the CDR3 is 13 residues. Trimming took off 4 bases at V and 6 bases at J, with 11 bases between the two ends. Germline V lookup: CDR1 MRHNA, CDR2 SNTAGT. CDR3 sequence: CASSAEQGDTQYF. In DNA form, the CDR3 reads TGTGCCAGCAGTGCCGAGCAGGGCGATACGCAGTATTTT.

The chain links TRBV28 to TRBJ1-6; D is unresolved. Germline CDR1 MDHEN, CDR2 SYDVKM. The V gene lost 2 bases and the J gene lost 4 bases, with 6 bases spanning the gap. The CDR3 loop spans 14 amino acids. The CDR3 protein is CASSLRGYNSPLHF. In nucleotides, the CDR3 is TGTGCCAGCAGTTTAAGAGGGTATAATTCACCCCTCCACTTT.

This sequence joins TRBV6-1 and TRBJ1-5; D call uncertain. The CDR3 runs 12 residues. Germline V gene sequence: CDR1 MNHNS, CDR2 SASEGT. Trimming left V 6 bases short and J 0 bases short, with 3 bases between. The CDR3 region has the DNA TGTGCCAGCAGCCCTAGCAATCAGCCCCAGCATTTT. It is translated as CASSPSNQPQHF.

The chain couples TRBV7-9 to TRBJ2-7, with D perhaps matching TRBD2 (6 bases). The length of the CDR3 is 11 residues. Germline-derived CDR1 and CDR2 are SEHNR and FQNEAQ (reference sequence). V was pared by 0 bases and J by 11 bases, with 8 bases between. The CDR3 region is CASSLAEREYF. The CDR3 nucleotides read TGTGCCAGCAGCTTAGCTGAGCGGGAGTACTTC.